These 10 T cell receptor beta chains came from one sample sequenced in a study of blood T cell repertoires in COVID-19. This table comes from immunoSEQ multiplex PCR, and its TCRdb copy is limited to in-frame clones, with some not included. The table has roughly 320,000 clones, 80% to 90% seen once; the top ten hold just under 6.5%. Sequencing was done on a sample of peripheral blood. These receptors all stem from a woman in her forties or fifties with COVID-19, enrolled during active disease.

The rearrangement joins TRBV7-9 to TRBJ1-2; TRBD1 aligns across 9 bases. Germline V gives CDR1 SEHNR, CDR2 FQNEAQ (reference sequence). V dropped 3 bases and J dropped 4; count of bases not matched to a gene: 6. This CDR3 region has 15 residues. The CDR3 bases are TGTGCCAGCAGCTTGGGACAGGGAAATTTCTATGGCTACACCTTC. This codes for CASSLGQGNFYGYTF.

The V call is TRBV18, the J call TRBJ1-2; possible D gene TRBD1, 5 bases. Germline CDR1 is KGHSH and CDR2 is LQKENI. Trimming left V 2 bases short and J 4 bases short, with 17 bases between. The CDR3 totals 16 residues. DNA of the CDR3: TGTGCCAGCTCACCAGCGGCAGGGCGGGAAGTCTATGGCTACACCTTC. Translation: CASSPAAGREVYGYTF.

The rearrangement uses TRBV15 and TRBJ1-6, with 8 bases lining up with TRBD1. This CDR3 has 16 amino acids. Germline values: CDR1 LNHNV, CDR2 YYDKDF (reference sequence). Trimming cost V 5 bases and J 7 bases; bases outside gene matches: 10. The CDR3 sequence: CATSVGTGPENSPLHF. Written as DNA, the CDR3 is TGTGCCACCAGCGTCGGGACAGGTCCTGAGAATTCACCCCTCCACTTT.

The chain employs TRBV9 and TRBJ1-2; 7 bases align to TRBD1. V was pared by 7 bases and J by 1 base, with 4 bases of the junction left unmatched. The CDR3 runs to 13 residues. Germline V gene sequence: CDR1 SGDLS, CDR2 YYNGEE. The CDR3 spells CASRGQVNYGYTF. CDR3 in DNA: TGTGCCAGCCGTGGACAGGTTAACTATGGCTACACCTTC.

The CDR3 loop reads CASSDPPSNEKLFF. For the CDR3, the DNA is TGTGCCAGCAGTGATCCTCCGAGTAATGAAAAACTGTTTTTT. The genes are TRBV2 and TRBJ1-4; the D is unclear. From germline, CDR1 is SNHLY and CDR2 FYNNEI. This CDR3 is built from 14 residues. The V end lost 3 bases, the J end lost 4 bases, and 9 bases lay between the germline ends. Using reference TRBV2 and TRBJ1-4 for the parts outside the CDR3, the full variable domain is EPEVTQTPSHQVTQMGQEVILRCVPISNHLYFYWYRQILGQKVEFLVSFYNNEISEKSEIFDDQFSVERPDGSNFTLKIRSTKLEDSAMYFCASSDPPSNEKLFFGSGTQLSVL.

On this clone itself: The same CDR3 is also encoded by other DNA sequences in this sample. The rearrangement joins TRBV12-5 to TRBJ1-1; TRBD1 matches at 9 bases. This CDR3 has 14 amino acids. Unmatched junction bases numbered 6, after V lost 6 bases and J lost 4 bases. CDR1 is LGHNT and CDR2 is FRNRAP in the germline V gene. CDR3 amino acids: CASGLGQGGTEAFF. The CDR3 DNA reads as TGTGCTAGTGGACTGGGACAGGGTGGCACTGAAGCTTTCTTT.

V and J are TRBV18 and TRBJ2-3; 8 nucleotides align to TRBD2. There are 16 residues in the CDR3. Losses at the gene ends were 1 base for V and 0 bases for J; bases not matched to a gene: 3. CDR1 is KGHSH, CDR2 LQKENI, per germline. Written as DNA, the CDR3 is TGTGCCAGCTCACCACAGGGACTAGGGAGCACAGATACGCAGTATTTT. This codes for CASSPQGLGSTDTQYF.

CDR3 DNA sequence: TGTGCCATCAGGCCGGGACAGGGGTTTTCCGGGGAGCTGTTTTTT. It codes for CAIRPGQGFSGELFF. This chain joins TRBV10-3 and TRBJ2-2, with TRBD1 matching 10 bases. Unmatched junction bases numbered 7, after V lost 6 bases and J lost 6 bases. CDR3 size: 15 residues. The germline gives CDR1 ENHRY, CDR2 SYGVKD.

CDR3 coding DNA: TGTGCCAGCAGCGCTCAGGGGGCAGGCACTGAAGCTTTCTTT. This codes for CASSAQGAGTEAFF. The chain has TRBV7-3 and TRBJ1-1, with 8 bases that match TRBD1. Per the germline V gene, CDR1 is SGHTA and CDR2 is FQGTGA. The CDR3 runs to 14 residues. The V segment lost 5 bases and the J segment 4 bases; nucleotides outside the gene matches: 6.

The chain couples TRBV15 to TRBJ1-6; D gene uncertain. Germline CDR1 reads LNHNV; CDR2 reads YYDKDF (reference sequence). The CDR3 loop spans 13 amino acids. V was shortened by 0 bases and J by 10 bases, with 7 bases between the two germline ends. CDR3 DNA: TGTGCCACCAGCAGAGATCGGGTCTCACCCCTCCACTTT. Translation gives CATSRDRVSPLHF.